The rows below give T cell receptor beta chains drawn from one sample of a study of T-cell memory formation after mild COVID-19. TCRdb itself ran the 5' RACE reads through MiXCR, one entry per CDR3 protein. The data hold under 250,000 distinct CDR3 sequences, with 9.4% observed a single time. The sequenced sample was PBMCs or a T cell subset sorted from them (not recorded which). Receptors originate from a man aged 18-30 years who had mild COVID-19 (a few samples of this study predate the infection). Cell type and time point are not known. The CDR3 runs from the conserved cysteine through the conserved F or W. A D gene is named only where the DNA matches it firmly. Clone size is given for some rows only: seen once, a few or many times, or a class if the clone is expanded.

v_gene	abundance	d_gene	j_gene	CDR3nt	CDR3aa
TRBV15	few	TRBD1	TRBJ2-7	TGTGCCACCAGCAGAGATCGGGGACAGAGCTACGAGCAGTACTTC	CATSRDRGQSYEQYF
TRBV3-1	many	TRBD1	TRBJ2-3	TGTGCCAGCAGCCCCCGGGACAGGGGGCATCTGGACGCAGATACGCAGTATTTT	CASSPRDRGHLDADTQYF
TRBV6-5	.	.	TRBJ1-1	TGTGCCAGCCGCCTTTTGGGGGCTGGGAACACTGAAGCTTTCTTT	CASRLLGAGNTEAFF
TRBV6-1	many	.	TRBJ1-1	TGTGCCAGCAGTGAAGTGTACGGGACTGAAGCTTTCTTT	CASSEVYGTEAFF
TRBV5-1	.	TRBD2	TRBJ2-2	TGCGCCAGCAGCTCCGGGGGGGGTGTCGGCGGGGAGCTGTTTTTT	CASSSGGGVGGELFF
TRBV20-1	once	.	TRBJ1-2	TGCAGTGCCGTCCGAGACCTGAACTATGGCTACACCTTC	CSAVRDLNYGYTF
TRBV10-3	few	TRBD2	TRBJ2-7	TGTGCCATACGCGGACTAGCGGGGGCCTACGAGCAGTACTTC	CAIRGLAGAYEQYF
TRBV19	.	TRBD1	TRBJ2-7	TGTGCCAGTAGACAAGGACAGGGGAGCTCCTACGAGCAGTACTTC	CASRQGQGSSYEQYF
TRBV6-1	.	.	TRBJ1-2	TGTGCCAGCAGTGAACGGGAGGGAGGTGGCTACACCTTC	CASSEREGGGYTF
TRBV7-7	many	TRBD2	TRBJ2-2	TGTGCCAGCAGCTTGGATAGCGGGGAGTACGGGGAGCTGTTTTTT	CASSLDSGEYGELFF
TRBV29-1	few	.	TRBJ1-5	TGCAGCGTCCGCACAGGCCCAAATCAGCCCCAGCATTTT	CSVRTGPNQPQHF
TRBV7-2	few	TRBD2	TRBJ2-1	TGTGCCAGCAGCACTCGACTAGCGGGGCCCTACAATGAGCAGTTCTTC	CASSTRLAGPYNEQFF
TRBV5-6	.	.	TRBJ2-5	TGTGCCAGCAGCTTGAGCGGGACAGCGAAAGAGACCCAGTACTTC	CASSLSGTAKETQYF
TRBV4-1	few	.	TRBJ1-2	TGCGCCAGCAGCCAAGTCCCAGGGGCGGGCTATGGCTACACCTTC	CASSQVPGAGYGYTF
TRBV19	few	.	TRBJ2-7	TGTGCCAGTAGTATTGGACCAGCCTACGAGCAGTACTTC	CASSIGPAYEQYF
TRBV29-1	few	.	TRBJ1-5	TGCAGCGTGAAGGCTCAGGGCGACCAGCCCCAGCATTTT	CSVKAQGDQPQHF
TRBV4-1	many	.	TRBJ2-1	TGCGCCAGCAGCCAAGAGAACAGGGAGCAGTTCTTC	CASSQENREQFF
TRBV9	few	.	TRBJ1-1	TGTGCCAGCAGCGTAGTGGTGGGGAACACTGAAGCTTTCTTT	CASSVVVGNTEAFF
TRBV5-1	.	.	TRBJ2-7	TGCGCCAGCAGCTCAGACGGTCTCTACGAGCAGTACTTC	CASSSDGLYEQYF
TRBV9	few	TRBD2	TRBJ2-2	TGTGCCAGCAGCGTAGCTTTGACTAGCGGGGCCGTTGCGGAGCTGTTTTTT	CASSVALTSGAVAELFF
TRBV4-3	few	.	TRBJ2-7	TGCGCCAGCAGCCAGGTTAGGGTGCCACCCTACGAGCAGTACTTC	CASSQVRVPPYEQYF
TRBV7-9	.	.	TRBJ1-1	TGTGCCAGCAGCCTCCGACTGATGAACACTGAAGCTTTCTTT	CASSLRLMNTEAFF
TRBV6-6	.	.	TRBJ2-3	TGTGCCAGCAGCCCACTTCCGGGATATGGCGGAGATACGCAGTATTTT	CASSPLPGYGGDTQYF
TRBV7-2	.	.	TRBJ1-3	TGTGCCAGCAGCGCTACTCTTGGAAACACCATATATTTT	CASSATLGNTIYF
TRBV12-3/TRBV12-4	.	TRBD2	TRBJ2-6	TGTGCCAGCAGTTACCGGGACCCGGGACTAGACGTCCTGACTTTC	CASSYRDPGLDVLTF
TRBV12-3/TRBV12-4	.	.	TRBJ2-5	TGTGCCAGCAGTTTGAACCAACCGGCAAAAGAGACCCAGTACTTC	CASSLNQPAKETQYF
TRBV19	.	.	TRBJ1-2	TGTGCCAGTAGTATACCCAACGGAGGGGCGAATGGCTACACCTTC	CASSIPNGGANGYTF
TRBV5-1	many	.	TRBJ2-5	TGCGCCAGCAGCTTAGAGGGGGGAGTCCAAGAGACCCAGTACTTC	CASSLEGGVQETQYF
TRBV12-3/TRBV12-4	.	TRBD1	TRBJ2-2	TGTGCCAGCAGTTTAGGACAGGGGTTCACCGGGGAGCTGTTTTTT	CASSLGQGFTGELFF
TRBV28	.	TRBD2	TRBJ2-4	TGTGCCACCGCGGGGGGGGCCAAAAACATTCAGTACTTC	CATAGGAKNIQYF
TRBV15	many	.	TRBJ2-3	TGTGCCACCAGCAGAGATGGGGGGACCACAGATACGCAGTATTTT	CATSRDGGTTDTQYF
TRBV24-1	.	.	TRBJ2-5	TGTGCCACCAGTGACCCTCGACAGCCCTCGGAGTACTTC	CATSDPRQPSEYF
TRBV4-1	many	TRBD1	TRBJ2-7	TGCGCCAGCAGCCATGGACAGGGGAACGAGCAGTACTTC	CASSHGQGNEQYF
TRBV10-3	.	.	TRBJ1-1	TGTGCCATCAGTGAGGTGCAGGGGACGCGAGGGACTGAAGCTTTCTTT	CAISEVQGTRGTEAFF
TRBV4-1	.	TRBD2	TRBJ2-7	TGCGCCAGCAGCCCCCGGACTAGCCTCAGCTCCTACGAGCAGTACTTC	CASSPRTSLSSYEQYF
TRBV5-1	few	.	TRBJ2-2	TGCGCCAGCAGCTTGAGGGCGGGACTGAACACCGGGGAGCTGTTTTTT	CASSLRAGLNTGELFF
TRBV28	few	.	TRBJ1-3	TGTGCCAGCAGTCGCAACCGGGAGAACGATTTT	CASSRNRENDF
TRBV12-3/TRBV12-4	many	.	TRBJ1-3	TGTGCCAGCAGTTACAGAAGATACTCTGGAAACACCATATATTTT	CASSYRRYSGNTIYF
TRBV7-9	few	TRBD1	TRBJ2-7	TGTGCCAGCAGCGAGCTGACAGGGAGCGAGCAGTACTTC	CASSELTGSEQYF
TRBV12-3/TRBV12-4	.	.	TRBJ2-5	TGTGCCAGCAGATACAGGAACGGCGGAGAGACCCAGTACTTC	CASRYRNGGETQYF
TRBV29-1	.	.	TRBJ2-3	TGCAGCCACAAGCCTGGCTCTCCCACAGATACGCAGTATTTT	CSHKPGSPTDTQYF
TRBV4-3	.	TRBD1	TRBJ2-7	TGCGCCAGCAGCCCGCGGACAGGGGGACGCTACGAGCAGTACTTC	CASSPRTGGRYEQYF
TRBV10-3	.	.	TRBJ1-3	TGTGCCATCAGTGGGGGCCCGGGCGGCACCATATATTTT	CAISGGPGGTIYF
TRBV7-2	many	.	TRBJ2-5	TGTGCCAGCAGCTTAGTAGTTGGCCTCGGGCAAGAGACCCAGTACTTC	CASSLVVGLGQETQYF
TRBV6-1	.	.	TRBJ2-7	TGTGCCAGCACCGGGAGTTGGGGGGACTACGAGCAGTACTTC	CASTGSWGDYEQYF
TRBV5-1	few	.	TRBJ1-4	TGCGCCAGCAGCTTTACCACCCCTAATGAAAAACTGTTTTTT	CASSFTTPNEKLFF
TRBV7-2	.	.	TRBJ1-1	TGTGCCAGCAGCTTATGGCGGAGAGAAGCTTTCTTT	CASSLWRREAFF
TRBV6-5	many	TRBD1	TRBJ1-1	TGTGCCAGCAGACTAGACAGGGGCACTGAAGCTTTCTTT	CASRLDRGTEAFF
TRBV7-6	.	.	TRBJ1-2	TGTGCCAGCAGCAGGTCAGGAGCTAACTATGGCTACACCTTC	CASSRSGANYGYTF
TRBV29-1	few	.	TRBJ2-1	TGCAGCGTTGAGCGGGGGCTAGGAAATGAGCAGTTCTTC	CSVERGLGNEQFF
TRBV2	few	TRBD1	TRBJ1-2	TGTGCCAGCAGACCCTTAAGGCGACAGGGTGGAAATGGCTACACCTTC	CASRPLRRQGGNGYTF
TRBV5-1	few	TRBD2	TRBJ2-7	TGCGCCAGCAGCCAACCGGGACTAGCGAACGAGCAGTACTTC	CASSQPGLANEQYF
TRBV27	few	TRBD1	TRBJ2-1	TGTGCCAGCAGATGGCCAGGGGGACCTAGCAATGAGCAGTTCTTC	CASRWPGGPSNEQFF
TRBV5-1	many	.	TRBJ2-2	TGCGCCAGCAGCTTAAGACTAGTACGCACCGGGGAGCTGTTTTTT	CASSLRLVRTGELFF